Listed here are 3 T cell receptor beta chains from one sample, sequenced in a study of shared clonotypes between healthy human individuals. Sequencing was performed with immunoSEQ multiplex PCR; in TCRdb, only in-frame clones are kept and a portion is missing. Of under 2.5 million clones in the sample, 92% were seen once. Sequencing was done on a sample of naive CD4+ T cells from PBMCs. As to subset: CD45RA+ positively selected. The receptors come from a man between 18 and 35 years old in good health. Some clones in this sample may be carry-over from other donors' samples.

This clone was picked up a small number of times. J is TRBJ1-1 and V is TRBV6-4; D may be TRBD1 (5 bases). In germline, CDR1 is MRHNA, CDR2 SNTAGT. Trimming pared 5 bases from V and 0 bases from J, leaving 7 bases between. This CDR3 contains 13 residues. CDR3 nucleotides: TGTGCCAGCAGTCCACAGGTGAACACTGAAGCTTTCTTT. It is translated as CASSPQVNTEAFF.

For the CDR3, the DNA is TGTGCCAGCAGCTCCAGACCCGGAGCGGGCATTCAGTACTTC. It codes for CASSSRPGAGIQYF. The chain employs TRBV5-5 and TRBJ2-4, with D possibly matching TRBD2 (6 bases). CDR1 is SGHKS and CDR2 is YYEKEE in the germline V gene (reference sequence). Trimming stripped 3 bases from V and 9 bases from J, with 16 bases between. The CDR3 consists of 14 residues.

The J gene is TRBJ2-3, the V gene TRBV9, with D perhaps matching TRBD2 (6 bases). This CDR3 has 15 residues. Germline V gene data show CDR1 as SGDLS and CDR2 as YYNGEE. Trimming cost V 4 bases and J 3 bases, with 15 bases left between them. The CDR3 sequence: CASSFLSLATDTQYF. The CDR3 coding sequence is TGTGCCAGCAGCTTCCTCTCACTAGCAACAGATACGCAGTATTTT.